This T cell receptor (beta chain) came from a study of blood T cells in healthy people across ages. V lost 6 bases, J lost 0 bases, and 18 bases lay in between. Germline V gives CDR1 MNHEY, CDR2 SMNVEV (reference sequence). There are 16 residues in the CDR3. Primers used in a second PCR of about 6 to 12 cycles were a sample-barcoded 5' primer and a J-beta primer mix. Unique molecular identifiers of 12 random nucleotides labeled each cDNA. TCRdb re-called the 5' RACE reads with MiXCR, one entry per CDR3 protein. Of 800,000 or so distinct CDR3 sequences in the sample, approximately 25% were seen once. The study isolated at least 6.5 million PBMCs from each sample. This same sample was also taken into another study, of T cells of mothers and their children. That paper states: When the second PCR was run, its M1S primer added sample barcodes and 2-4 random nucleotides.

The specimen sequenced was blood. This TCR was recovered from a boy younger than 18 in good health. This sequence joins TRBV27 and TRBJ2-7; a possible D gene is TRBD1 (6 bases). The CDR3 loop reads CASSPDQGFPSYEQYF. CDR3 nucleotides: TGTGCCAGCAGCCCGGACCAGGGGTTCCCCTCCTACGAGCAGTACTTC.